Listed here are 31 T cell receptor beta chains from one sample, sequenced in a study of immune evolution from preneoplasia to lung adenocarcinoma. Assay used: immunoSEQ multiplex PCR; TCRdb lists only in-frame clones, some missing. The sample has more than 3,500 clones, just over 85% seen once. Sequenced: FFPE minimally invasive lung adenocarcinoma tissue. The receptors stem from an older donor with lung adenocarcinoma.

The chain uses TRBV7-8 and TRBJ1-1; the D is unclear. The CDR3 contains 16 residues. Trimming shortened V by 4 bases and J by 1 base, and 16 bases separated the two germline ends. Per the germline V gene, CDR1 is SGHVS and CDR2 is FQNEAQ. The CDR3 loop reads CASSSAVGKQNTEAFF. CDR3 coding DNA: TGTGCCAGCAGCTCGGCGGTGGGCAAACAGAACACTGAAGCTTTCTTT.

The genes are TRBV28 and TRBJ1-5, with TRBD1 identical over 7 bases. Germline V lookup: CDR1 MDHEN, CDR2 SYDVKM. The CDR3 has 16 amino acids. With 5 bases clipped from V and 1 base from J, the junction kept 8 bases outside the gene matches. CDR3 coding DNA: TGTGCCAGCAGTCCTACAGGGGTGGTCAGCAATCAGCCCCAGCATTTT. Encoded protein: CASSPTGVVSNQPQHF.

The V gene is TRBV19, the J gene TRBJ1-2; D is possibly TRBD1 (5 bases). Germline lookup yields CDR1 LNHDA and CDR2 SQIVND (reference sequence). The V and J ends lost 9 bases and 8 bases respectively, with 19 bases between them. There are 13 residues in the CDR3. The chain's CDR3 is CASQTGLLGGYTF. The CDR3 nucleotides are TGTGCCAGCCAGACGGGGCTCCTCGGGGGCTACACCTTC.

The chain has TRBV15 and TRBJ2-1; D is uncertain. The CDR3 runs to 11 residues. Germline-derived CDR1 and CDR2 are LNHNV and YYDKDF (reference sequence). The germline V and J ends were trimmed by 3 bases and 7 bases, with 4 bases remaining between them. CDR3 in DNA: TGTGCCACCAGCAGCGCGAATGAGCAGTTCTTC. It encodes CATSSANEQFF.

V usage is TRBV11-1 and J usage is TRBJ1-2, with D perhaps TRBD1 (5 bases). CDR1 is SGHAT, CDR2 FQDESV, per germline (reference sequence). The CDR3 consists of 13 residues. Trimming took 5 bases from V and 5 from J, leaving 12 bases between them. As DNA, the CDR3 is TGTGCCAGCAGCCGGGACGGATTATATGGCTACACCTTC. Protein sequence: CASSRDGLYGYTF.

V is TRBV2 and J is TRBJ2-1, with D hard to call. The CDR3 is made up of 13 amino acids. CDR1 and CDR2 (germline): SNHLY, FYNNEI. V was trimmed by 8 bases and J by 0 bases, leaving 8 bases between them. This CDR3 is CASGILSYNEQFF. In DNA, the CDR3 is TGTGCCAGCGGGATCCTCTCCTACAATGAGCAGTTCTTC. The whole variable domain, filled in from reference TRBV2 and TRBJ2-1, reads EPEVTQTPSHQVTQMGQEVILRCVPISNHLYFYWYRQILGQKVEFLVSFYNNEISEKSEIFDDQFSVERPDGSNFTLKIRSTKLEDSAMYFCASGILSYNEQFFGPGTRLTVL.

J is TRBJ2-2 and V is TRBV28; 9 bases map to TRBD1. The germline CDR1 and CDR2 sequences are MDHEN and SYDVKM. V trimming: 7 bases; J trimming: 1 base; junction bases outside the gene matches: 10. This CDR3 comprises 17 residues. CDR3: CASTTLPGQGNTGELFF. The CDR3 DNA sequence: TGTGCCAGCACCACATTACCGGGACAGGGGAACACCGGGGAGCTGTTTTTT.

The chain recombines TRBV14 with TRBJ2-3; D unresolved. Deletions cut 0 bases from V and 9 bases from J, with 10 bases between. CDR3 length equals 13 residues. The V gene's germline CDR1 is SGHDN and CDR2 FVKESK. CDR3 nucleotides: TGTGCCAGCAGCCAAGATATCCAGTTCACGCAGTATTTT. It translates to CASSQDIQFTQYF.

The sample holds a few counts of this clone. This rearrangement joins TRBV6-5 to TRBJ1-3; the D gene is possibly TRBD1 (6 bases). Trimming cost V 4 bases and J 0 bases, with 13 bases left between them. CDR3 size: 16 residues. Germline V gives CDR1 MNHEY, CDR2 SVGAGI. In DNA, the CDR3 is TGTGCCAGCAGTTCTAGTGCCAGGGGCTCTGGAAACACCATATATTTT. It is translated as CASSSSARGSGNTIYF.

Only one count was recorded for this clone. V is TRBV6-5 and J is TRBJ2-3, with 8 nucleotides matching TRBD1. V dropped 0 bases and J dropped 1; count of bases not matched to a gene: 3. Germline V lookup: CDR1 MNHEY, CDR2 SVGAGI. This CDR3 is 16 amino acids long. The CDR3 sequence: CASSYSDREGTDTQYF. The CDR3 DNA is TGTGCCAGCAGTTACTCGGACAGGGAGGGCACAGATACGCAGTATTTT.

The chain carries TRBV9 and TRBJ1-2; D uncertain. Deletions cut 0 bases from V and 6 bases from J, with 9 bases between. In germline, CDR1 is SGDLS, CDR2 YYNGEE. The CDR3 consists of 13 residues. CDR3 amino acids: CASSVGPGDGYTF. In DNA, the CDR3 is TGTGCCAGCAGCGTAGGTCCCGGGGATGGCTACACCTTC.

This chain's CDR3 is CATHPGASANTGELFF. CDR3 nucleotide sequence: TGTGCCACCCATCCCGGGGCGTCCGCGAACACCGGGGAGCTGTTTTTT. The chain is built from TRBV10-3 and TRBJ2-2; D may correspond to TRBD1 or TRBD2 (5 bases each). Germline CDR1 is ENHRY and CDR2 is SYGVKD. V lost 10 bases, J lost 0 bases, and 18 bases lay in between. The CDR3 has 16 residues.

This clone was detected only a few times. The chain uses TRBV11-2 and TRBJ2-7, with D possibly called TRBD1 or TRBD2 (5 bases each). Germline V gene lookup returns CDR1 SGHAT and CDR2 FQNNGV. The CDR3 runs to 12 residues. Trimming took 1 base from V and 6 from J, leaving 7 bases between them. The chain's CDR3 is CASSLGGGEQYF. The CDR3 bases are TGTGCCAGCAGCTTAGGTGGGGGCGAGCAGTACTTC.

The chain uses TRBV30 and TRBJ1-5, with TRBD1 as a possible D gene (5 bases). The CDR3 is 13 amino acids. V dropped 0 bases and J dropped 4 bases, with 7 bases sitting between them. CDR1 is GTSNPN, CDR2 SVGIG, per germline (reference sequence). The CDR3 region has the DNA TGTGCCTGGAGTGTAAAGGGGAATCAGCCCCAGCATTTT. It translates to CAWSVKGNQPQHF.

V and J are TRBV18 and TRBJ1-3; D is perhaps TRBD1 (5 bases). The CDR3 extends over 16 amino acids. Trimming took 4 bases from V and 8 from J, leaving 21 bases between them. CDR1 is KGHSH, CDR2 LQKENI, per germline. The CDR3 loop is CASSRTNQGEIDTIYF. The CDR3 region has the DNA TGTGCCAGCTCACGCACAAATCAGGGAGAGATCGACACCATATATTTT.

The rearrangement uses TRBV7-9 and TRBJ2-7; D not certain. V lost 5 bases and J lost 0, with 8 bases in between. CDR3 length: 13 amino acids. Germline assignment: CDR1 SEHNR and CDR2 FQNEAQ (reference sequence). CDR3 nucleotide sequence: TGTGCCAGCAGCCCGGGTTTCTCCTACGAGCAGTACTTC. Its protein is CASSPGFSYEQYF.

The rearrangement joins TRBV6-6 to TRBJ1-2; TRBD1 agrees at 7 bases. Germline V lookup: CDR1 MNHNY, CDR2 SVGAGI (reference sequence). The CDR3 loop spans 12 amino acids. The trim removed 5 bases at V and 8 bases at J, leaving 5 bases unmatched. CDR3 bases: TGTGCCAGCAGTAGACAGGGCGAAGGCTACACCTTC. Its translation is CASSRQGEGYTF.

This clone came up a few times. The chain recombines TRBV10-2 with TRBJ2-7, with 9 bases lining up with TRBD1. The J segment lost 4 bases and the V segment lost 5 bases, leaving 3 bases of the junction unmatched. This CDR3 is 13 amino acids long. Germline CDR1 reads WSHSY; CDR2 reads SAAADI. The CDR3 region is CASSRQGVYEQYF. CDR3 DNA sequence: TGCGCCAGCAGTCGACAGGGGGTTTACGAGCAGTACTTC.

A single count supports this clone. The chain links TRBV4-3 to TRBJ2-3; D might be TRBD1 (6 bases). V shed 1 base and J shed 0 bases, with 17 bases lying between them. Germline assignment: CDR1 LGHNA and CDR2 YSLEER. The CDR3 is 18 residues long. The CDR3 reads CASSQGKDSLLSTDTQYF. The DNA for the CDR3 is TGCGCCAGCAGCCAAGGGAAGGACAGTCTCCTAAGCACAGATACGCAGTATTTT.

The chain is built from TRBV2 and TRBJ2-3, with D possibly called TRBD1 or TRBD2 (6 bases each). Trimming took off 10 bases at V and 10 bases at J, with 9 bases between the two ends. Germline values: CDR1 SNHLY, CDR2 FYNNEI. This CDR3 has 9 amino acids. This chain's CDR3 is CAIRGAQYF. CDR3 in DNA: TGTGCCATTAGGGGGGCGCAGTATTTT.

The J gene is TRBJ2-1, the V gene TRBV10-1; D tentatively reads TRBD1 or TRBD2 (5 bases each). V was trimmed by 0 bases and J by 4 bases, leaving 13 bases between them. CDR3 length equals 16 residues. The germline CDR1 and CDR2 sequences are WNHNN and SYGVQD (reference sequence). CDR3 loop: CASSESGTRGYNEQFF. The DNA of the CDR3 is TGCGCCAGCAGTGAGTCGGGCACGAGGGGATACAATGAGCAGTTCTTC.

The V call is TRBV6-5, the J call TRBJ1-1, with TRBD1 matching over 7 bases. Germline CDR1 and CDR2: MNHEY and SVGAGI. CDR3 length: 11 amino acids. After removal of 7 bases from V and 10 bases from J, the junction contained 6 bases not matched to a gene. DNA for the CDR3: TGTGCCAGCACTAGACAGGGCTCAGCTTTCTTT. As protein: CASTRQGSAFF.

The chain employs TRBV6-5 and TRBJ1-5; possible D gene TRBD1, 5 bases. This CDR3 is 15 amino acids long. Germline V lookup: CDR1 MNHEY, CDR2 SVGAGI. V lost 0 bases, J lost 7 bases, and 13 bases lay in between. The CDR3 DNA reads TGTGCCAGCAGTTACTCGCCCAGGGCCGGGCAGCCCCAGCATTTT. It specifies CASSYSPRAGQPQHF.

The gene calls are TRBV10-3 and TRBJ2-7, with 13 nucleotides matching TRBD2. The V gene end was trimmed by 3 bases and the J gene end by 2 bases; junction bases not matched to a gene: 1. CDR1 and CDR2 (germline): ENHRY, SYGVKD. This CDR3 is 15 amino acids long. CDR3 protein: CAISEGTSGAYEQYF. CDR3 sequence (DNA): TGTGCCATCAGTGAAGGGACTAGCGGGGCCTACGAGCAGTACTTC.

DNA for the CDR3: TGTGCCAGCAGGAATTACGACAGGGATCCCGGGGAGCTGTTTTTT. Its protein product is CASRNYDRDPGELFF. The chain uses TRBV6-6 and TRBJ2-2; the match to TRBD1 covers 7 bases. J was trimmed by 6 bases and V by 6 bases; bases with no gene match: 10. The CDR3 is 15 amino acids. Germline CDR1 and CDR2: MNHNY and SVGAGI (reference sequence).

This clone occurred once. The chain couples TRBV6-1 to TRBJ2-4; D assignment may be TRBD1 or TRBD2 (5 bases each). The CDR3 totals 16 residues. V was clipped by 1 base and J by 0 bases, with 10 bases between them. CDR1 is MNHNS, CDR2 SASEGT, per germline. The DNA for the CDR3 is TGTGCCAGCAGTGAAGTACCCGGGACAGCCAAAAACATTCAGTACTTC. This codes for CASSEVPGTAKNIQYF.

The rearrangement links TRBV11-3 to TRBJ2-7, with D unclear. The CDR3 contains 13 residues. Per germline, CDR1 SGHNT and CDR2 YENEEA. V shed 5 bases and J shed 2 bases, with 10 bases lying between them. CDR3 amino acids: CASSAISTYEQYF. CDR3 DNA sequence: TGTGCCAGCAGCGCAATCTCTACCTACGAGCAGTACTTC.

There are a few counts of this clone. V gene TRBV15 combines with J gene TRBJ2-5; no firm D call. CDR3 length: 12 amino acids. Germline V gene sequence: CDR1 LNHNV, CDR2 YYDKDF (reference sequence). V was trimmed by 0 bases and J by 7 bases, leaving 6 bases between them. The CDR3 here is CATSRDFGTQYF. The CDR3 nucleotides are TGTGCCACCAGCAGAGATTTTGGGACCCAGTACTTC.

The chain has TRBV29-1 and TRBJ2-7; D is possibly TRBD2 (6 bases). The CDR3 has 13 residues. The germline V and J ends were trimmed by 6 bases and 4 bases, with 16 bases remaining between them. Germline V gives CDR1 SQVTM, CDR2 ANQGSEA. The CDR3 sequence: CSVGSSSVYEQYF. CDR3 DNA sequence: TGCAGCGTCGGATCATCTAGCGTATACGAGCAGTACTTC.

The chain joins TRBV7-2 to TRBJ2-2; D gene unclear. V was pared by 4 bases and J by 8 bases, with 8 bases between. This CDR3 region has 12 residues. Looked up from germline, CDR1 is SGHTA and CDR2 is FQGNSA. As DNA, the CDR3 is TGTGCCAGCAGCTCCCCAGCGGGGGAGCTGTTTTTT. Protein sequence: CASSSPAGELFF.

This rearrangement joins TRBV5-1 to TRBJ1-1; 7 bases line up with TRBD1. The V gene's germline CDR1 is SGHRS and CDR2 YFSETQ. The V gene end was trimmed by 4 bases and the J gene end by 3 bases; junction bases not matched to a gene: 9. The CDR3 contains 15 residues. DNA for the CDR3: TGCGCCAGCAGCACCACCACAGGGGTGGACACTGAAGCTTTCTTT. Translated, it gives CASSTTTGVDTEAFF.